Listed below are T cell receptor beta chains from one sample, sequenced in a study of blood T cell repertoires in COVID-19. Generated by immunoSEQ multiplex PCR, the TCRdb table keeps only in-frame clones and is missing some. The table shows about 300,000 clones, with 70% to 90% occurring only once. Sample: peripheral blood. The receptors come from a man between 65 and 80 years old with acute or convalescent COVID-19. The CDR3 runs from the conserved cysteine through the conserved F or W. A D gene is named only where the DNA matches it firmly. Some rows mark clone size as missing; the rest say once, few, many or name a class of expanded clone.

clone size	V gene	D gene	J gene	CDR3 protein	CDR3 DNA
-	TRBV30	-	TRBJ1-5	CAWSARRSQGGGNQPQHF	TGTGCCTGGAGTGCTCGGCGATCGCAGGGCGGGGGCAATCAGCCCCAGCATTTT
-	TRBV7-2	TRBD2	TRBJ2-7	CASSPRTSGPYEQYF	TGTGCCAGCAGCCCCCGGACTAGCGGACCCTACGAGCAGTACTTC
-	TRBV7-5	-	TRBJ2-2	CVRSSGGTNTGELFF	TGTGTCAGAAGCTCCGGCGGCACGAACACCGGGGAGCTGTTTTTT
-	TRBV24-1	TRBD1	TRBJ2-2	CATSDPIQGPLGELFF	TGTGCCACCAGTGATCCAATACAGGGGCCCTTGGGGGAGCTGTTTTTT
-	TRBV7-9	-	TRBJ1-4	CASSRQRNEKLFF	TGTGCCAGCAGCCGACAGAGGAATGAAAAACTGTTTTTT
-	TRBV12-3/TRBV12-4	-	TRBJ1-5	CASRRRNQPQHF	TGTGCCAGCAGGCGGAGAAATCAGCCCCAGCATTTT
-	TRBV24-1	-	TRBJ2-2	CATSDEVTGELFF	TGTGCCACCAGTGATGAGGTCACCGGGGAGCTGTTTTTT
-	TRBV11-3	-	TRBJ2-5	CASSLGRAETQYF	TGTGCCAGCAGCTTAGGGAGGGCGGAGACCCAGTACTTC
-	TRBV5-1	-	TRBJ2-5	CASSPQQNTQETQYF	TGCGCCAGCAGCCCTCAACAGAATACACAAGAGACCCAGTACTTC
-	TRBV6-5	-	TRBJ1-1	CASSYSGGTEAFF	TGTGCCAGCAGTTACTCGGGGGGCACTGAAGCTTTCTTT
-	TRBV2	TRBD1	TRBJ2-7	CASSAGTEFYEQYF	TGTGCCAGCAGTGCCGGGACAGAATTTTACGAGCAGTACTTC
-	TRBV5-1	TRBD2	TRBJ2-5	CASSELAGVETQYF	TGCGCCAGCAGCGAACTAGCGGGGGTTGAGACCCAGTACTTC
once	TRBV2	TRBD1	TRBJ1-2	CASSVGTGLAGYTF	TGTGCCAGCAGTGTAGGGACAGGGCTTGCTGGCTACACCTTC
-	TRBV3-1/TRBV3-2	TRBD1	TRBJ1-1	CASSPGQGGNTEAFF	TGTGCCAGCAGCCCGGGACAGGGCGGGAACACTGAAGCTTTCTTT
-	TRBV10-1	TRBD2	TRBJ2-1	CASSGVTSEGQFF	TGCGCCAGCAGTGGCGTAACTAGCGAAGGGCAGTTCTTC
-	TRBV11-3	-	TRBJ2-1	CASSLDSQGMGEQFF	TGTGCCAGCAGCTTAGATTCCCAGGGTATGGGTGAGCAGTTCTTC
-	TRBV10-3	TRBD2	TRBJ2-1	CAISESTSSHEQFF	TGTGCCATCAGTGAGTCGACTAGCAGCCATGAGCAGTTCTTC
once	TRBV7-2	TRBD2	TRBJ2-1	CASSLVAGGWNEQFF	TGTGCCAGCAGCTTAGTAGCGGGGGGCTGGAATGAGCAGTTCTTC
-	TRBV4-1	-	TRBJ2-1	CASSQNPGLRVDEQFF	TGCGCCAGCAGCCAGAACCCGGGACTGAGGGTAGATGAGCAGTTCTTC
-	TRBV7-6	-	TRBJ2-6	CASGLSGAGANVLTF	TGTGCCAGCGGTCTTTCGGGGGCTGGGGCCAACGTCCTGACTTTC
-	TRBV4-2	TRBD1	TRBJ2-3	CASSYRPGTGIVSTDTQYF	TGTGCCAGCAGCTATCGTCCCGGGACAGGAATAGTTAGCACAGATACGCAGTATTTT
-	TRBV9	TRBD2	TRBJ2-3	CASSLSGGSADTQYF	TGTGCCAGCAGCCTGAGCGGGGGTAGCGCAGATACGCAGTATTTT
-	TRBV19	-	TRBJ1-2	CASSLTYLGQGGGYTF	TGTGCCAGTAGCCTGACGTACCTGGGGCAGGGTGGCGGCTACACCTTC
-	TRBV5-4	-	TRBJ1-6	CASSLGIQSPLHF	TGTGCCAGCAGCTTGGGGATACAGTCACCCCTCCACTTT
-	TRBV6-2/TRBV6-3	-	TRBJ2-4	CASSLQGGIQYF	TGTGCCAGCAGTTTGCAGGGAGGCATTCAGTACTTC
-	TRBV29-1	-	TRBJ2-5	CSVERGGETQYF	TGCAGCGTTGAAAGGGGAGGAGAGACCCAGTACTTC